The clone carrying this T cell receptor beta chain was found a few times. The antigen remains unidentified. This sample was included in a study of regulatory T cells in long-lasting Graves disease. Time point given: persistent/refractory GD, antithyroid drugs over 5 years with positive TRAb. Researchers made the TCR library from RNA that was extracted from PBMCs. For TCR beta, libraries came from iRepertoire HTBI primers and Arm-PCR of CDR3 regions. TCRdb re-analysed the multiplex PCR reads in MiXCR, keeping a single row per CDR3 protein. The sample holds 700,000 or so distinct CDR3 sequences, roughly 30% seen once. The CDR3 length is 11 residues. Germline V gene sequence: CDR1 LNHDA, CDR2 SQIVND (reference sequence). V was pared by 8 bases and J by 4 bases, with 9 bases between. Findings of the study overall: When disease was persistent, TRBV28, TRBJ1-2 and TRBJ2-5 were the favored segments.

This sequence originates from a female donor with Graves disease. Source: peripheral blood mononuclear cells (PBMCs), taken when the disease was refractory, from a patient treated with antithyroid drugs. The chain couples TRBV19 to TRBJ2-7; D is uncertain. Here the CDR3 DNA reads TGTGCCAGTGGGCAAGCTTACGAGCAGTACTTC. It yields the protein CASGQAYEQYF.